This T cell receptor (beta chain) was captured by sequencing in a study of shared clonotypes between healthy human individuals. How the authors handled the data: ImmunoSEQ gave junction-only sequences without quality scores, so filtering differed. Only in-frame clones appear in the TCRdb table, and some are missing; sequencing was by immunoSEQ multiplex PCR. Clone size and the V and J calls come from that table; the DNA yielded D and trimming. There are some 2.1 million clones in the sample; 95% occur only once, and 0.13% lies in the top ten. The V gene lost 3 bases and the J gene lost 4 bases, with 12 bases spanning the gap. In germline, CDR1 is SQVTM, CDR2 ANQGSEA. There are 14 residues in the CDR3. Both subsets, CD45RA+ naive and CD45RA-negative memory, were split from the CD4+ cells. Note on this clone: Its cognate antigen is unknown.

General study findings and limits: Across a few donors, naive CD4 shared 4.5% to 6%, naive CD8 more than 3%, memory CD4 more than 2%, memory CD8 0.4% to 0.5%.

This clonotype originated in a young man in good health. Sequencing used naive CD4+ T cells sorted from blood. The sample's subset: CD45RA+ positively selected. The rearrangement joins TRBV29-1 to TRBJ1-4; no definite D call. The CDR3 region is CSVEVAGHNEKLFF. CDR3 bases: TGCAGCGTTGAGGTGGCCGGGCATAATGAAAAACTGTTTTTT. The variable domain in full, with the rest retrieved from reference TRBV29-1 and TRBJ1-4, is SAVISQKPSRDICQRGTSLTIQCQVDSQVTMMFWYRQQPGQSLTLIATANQGSEATYESGFVIDKFPISRPNLTFSTLTVSNMSPEDSSIYLCSVEVAGHNEKLFFGSGTQLSVL.